The 18 T cell receptor beta chains reported below all come from one sample, sequenced in a study of blood T cells in healthy people across ages. The authors ran a second PCR of about 6 to 12 cycles using a sample-barcoded 5' primer and a J-beta primer mix. TCRdb ran MiXCR on the 5' RACE reads and lists one entry per CDR3 protein. The data show 540,000 or so distinct CDR3 sequences, 45% to 55% seen once. The sequenced sample was blood. The receptors shown here come from a man older than 75 in good health.

This chain uses TRBV3-1 with TRBJ1-2, with TRBD1 matching over 7 bases. The CDR3 is 13 residues long. Germline values: CDR1 LGHDT, CDR2 YNNKEL (reference sequence). The V gene end was trimmed by 1 base and the J gene end by 8 bases; junction bases not matched to a gene: 4. The CDR3 here is CASSQAQGGGYTF. CDR3 nucleotides: TGTGCCAGCAGCCAAGCCCAGGGGGGAGGCTACACCTTC.

The rearrangement links TRBV20-1 to TRBJ2-1, with a tentative D call TRBD2 (6 bases). Trimming removed 0 bases from V and 1 base from J, with 13 bases in between. In germline, CDR1 is DFQATT, CDR2 SNEGSKA (reference sequence). The CDR3 loop spans 16 amino acids. The CDR3 DNA follows: TGCAGTGCTAGAGACGCACTAGCAGAATCCTACAATGAGCAGTTCTTC. Protein: CSARDALAESYNEQFF.

About this clonotype: A much larger clone is a single base away; this may be a read error. The V gene is TRBV6-5, the J gene TRBJ1-1; 8 nucleotides line up with TRBD1. CDR3 length: 14 residues. The germline gives CDR1 MNHEY, CDR2 SVGAGI. The CDR3 here is CTSSFRTGSTEAFF. The CDR3 DNA is TGTACCAGCAGTTTTCGGACAGGGAGCACTGAAGCTTTCTTT.

The genes are TRBV3-1 and TRBJ2-7; possibly TRBD1 for D (6 bases). The V and J ends lost 1 base and 4 bases respectively, with 17 bases between them. Germline V gene data show CDR1 as LGHDT and CDR2 as YNNKEL (reference sequence). This CDR3 spans 16 amino acids. In DNA form, the CDR3 reads TGTGCCAGCAGCCAAGTGACAGGAGTGGTGGGATACGAGCAGTACTTC. This sequence encodes CASSQVTGVVGYEQYF.

The V and J genes are TRBV29-1 and TRBJ1-1; D gene uncertain. The V end lost 8 bases, the J end lost 8 bases, and 18 bases lay between the germline ends. The CDR3 has 12 residues. Germline V gene data show CDR1 as SQVTM and CDR2 as ANQGSEA. CDR3 in DNA: TGCAGCACCAAAATGGCCGACAAAGAAGCTTTCTTT. Its protein is CSTKMADKEAFF.

This rearrangement joins TRBV6-5 to TRBJ1-2; no reliable D call. Germline CDR1 reads MNHEY; CDR2 reads SVGAGI. The CDR3 is made up of 12 amino acids. V lost 4 bases to trimming and J lost 6 bases, with 9 bases between them. The CDR3 sequence is CASSLGFDGYTF. The CDR3 nucleotides read TGTGCCAGCAGTTTAGGGTTTGATGGCTACACCTTC.

This clonotype was seen only a few times. The rearrangement joins TRBV28 to TRBJ2-7; D remains ambiguous. The CDR3 has 13 residues. From germline, CDR1 is MDHEN and CDR2 SYDVKM. The V and J ends lost 8 bases and 2 bases respectively, with 13 bases between them. CDR3 in amino acids: CASGTASPYEQYF. The CDR3 DNA sequence: TGTGCCAGCGGAACAGCCAGTCCCTACGAGCAGTACTTC.

Details on this clonotype: A clone one base away is much larger, so this may be a read error. The chain joins TRBV6-5 to TRBJ2-4; either TRBD1 or TRBD2 may supply D (5 bases each). The assigned J gene may be wrong: the sequence end matches TRBJ2-7 better. The CDR3 contains 14 residues. Germline CDR1 is MNHEY and CDR2 is SVGAGI. The CDR3 loop is CASNRDTGLYEQYF. The CDR3 nucleotides are TGTGCCAGCAACCGTGACACGGGGCTCTACGAGCAGTACTTC.

This clonotype turned up a few times. The chain links TRBV6-8 to TRBJ2-1; D remains ambiguous. V lost 7 bases, J lost 6 bases, and 10 bases lay in between. The CDR3 totals 12 residues. The germline V gene has CDR1 MNHGY and CDR2 SAAAGT. The CDR3 DNA reads as TGTGCCAGCAAAAAACCCCTCAATGAGCAGTTCTTC. Residues: CASKKPLNEQFF.

In its sample, this clonotype was seen a few times. The chain links TRBV7-2 to TRBJ1-1; no clear D. Trimming removed 4 bases from V and 6 bases from J, with 15 bases in between. CDR3 size: 14 residues. Germline lookup yields CDR1 SGHTA and CDR2 FQGNSA. CDR3 DNA sequence: TGTGCCAGCAGCTCACGGAAGTGGTACGCTGAAGCTTTCTTT. It codes for CASSSRKWYAEAFF.

The chain joins TRBV7-9 to TRBJ2-3, with D perhaps matching TRBD1 (6 bases). V shed 0 bases and J shed 3 bases, with 10 bases lying between them. CDR1 SEHNR and CDR2 FQNEAQ come from the germline V gene (reference sequence). This CDR3 has 15 amino acids. The CDR3: CASSLAPGDTDTQYF. DNA for the CDR3: TGTGCCAGCAGCTTAGCACCAGGGGATACAGATACGCAGTATTTT.

V usage is TRBV20-1 and J usage is TRBJ2-2; D might be TRBD2 (5 bases). V lost 3 bases and J 7 bases, leaving 18 bases between the germline ends. The CDR3 runs to 15 residues. Per the germline V gene, CDR1 is DFQATT and CDR2 is SNEGSKA (reference sequence). CDR3 DNA sequence: TGCAGTGCTAGGGCGGGTAATGGGGTTAGCGGGGAGCTGTTTTTT. Residues: CSARAGNGVSGELFF.

This clonotype has a handful of counts. J is TRBJ2-5 and V is TRBV7-9, with D maybe TRBD2 (6 bases). The end of the DNA fits TRBJ2-7 better, so the J call may be wrong. Germline CDR1 and CDR2: SEHNR and FQNEAQ (reference sequence). The CDR3 extends over 12 amino acids. In nucleotides, the CDR3 is TGTGCCAGCAGCTGGGACTCGTACGAGCAGTACTTC. This sequence encodes CASSWDSYEQYF.

This clonotype turned up a few times. V is TRBV18 and J is TRBJ2-2; D remains ambiguous. Per germline, CDR1 KGHSH and CDR2 LQKENI. This CDR3 has 16 residues. V lost 2 bases and J lost 0, with 10 bases in between. In DNA, the CDR3 is TGTGCCAGCTCACCAGGGAAGGGATCGAACACCGGGGAGCTGTTTTTT. Its protein is CASSPGKGSNTGELFF.

The chain uses TRBV27 and TRBJ1-2; 9 positions match TRBD1. J gave up 1 base and V 4 bases, and 4 bases lay outside the gene matches. The CDR3 sequence is 15 residues long. Germline V gives CDR1 MNHEY, CDR2 SMNVEV (reference sequence). The CDR3 spells CASSYLGQGNYGYTF. The DNA of the CDR3 is TGTGCCAGCAGTTATTTGGGACAGGGTAACTATGGCTACACCTTC.

The CDR3 DNA reads as TGTGCCAGCAGCCCTCTGGGACAGGGGGCGACTAATGAAAAACTGTTTTTT. Protein sequence: CASSPLGQGATNEKLFF. V is TRBV3-1 and J is TRBJ1-4, with 12 nucleotides matching TRBD1. Germline CDR1 reads LGHDT; CDR2 reads YNNKEL (reference sequence). There are 17 residues in the CDR3. Germline trimming cut 4 bases from V and 2 bases from J; bases unmatched to any gene: 5.

Details on this clonotype: The junction departs from the called germline gene at one end, perhaps through a read error. The chain uses TRBV7-6 and TRBJ2-7; possibly TRBD1 or TRBD2 for D (5 bases each). The CDR3 consists of 15 residues. Germline CDR1 and CDR2: SGHVS and FNYEAQ. CDR3 region: CTSSSPGRSSDEQYF. The CDR3 nucleotides are TGTACCAGCAGCTCTCCGGGACGAAGCTCCGACGAGCAGTACTTC.

V gene TRBV6-5 combines with J gene TRBJ2-2, with D possibly matching TRBD1 (5 bases). CDR1 is MNHEY, CDR2 SVGAGI, per germline. The CDR3 has 14 residues. Between the trimmed V and J ends, which lost 6 bases and 1 base, there was a span of 9 bases. CDR3 amino acids: CASSHDRNTGELFF. The CDR3 region has the DNA TGTGCCAGCAGCCACGACAGGAACACCGGGGAGCTGTTTTTT.